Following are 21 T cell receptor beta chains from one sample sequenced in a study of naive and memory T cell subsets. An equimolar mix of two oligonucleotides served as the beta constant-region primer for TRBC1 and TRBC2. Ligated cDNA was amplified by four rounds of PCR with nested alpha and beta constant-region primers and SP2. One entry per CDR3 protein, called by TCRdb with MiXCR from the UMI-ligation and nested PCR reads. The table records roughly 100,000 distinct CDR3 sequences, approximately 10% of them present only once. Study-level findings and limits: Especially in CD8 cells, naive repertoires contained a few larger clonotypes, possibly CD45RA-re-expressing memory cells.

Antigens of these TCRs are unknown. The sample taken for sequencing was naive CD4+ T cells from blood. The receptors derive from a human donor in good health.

The CDR3 DNA reads as TGTGCCAGCAGCCAAAACCCCATGAACACTGAAGCTTTCTTT. It translates to CASSQNPMNTEAFF. The chain links TRBV4-2 to TRBJ1-1, with D unresolved. The germline V gene encodes CDR1 LGHNA and CDR2 YNFKEQ. V was pared by 2 bases and J by 0 bases, with 7 bases between. This CDR3 contains 14 residues.

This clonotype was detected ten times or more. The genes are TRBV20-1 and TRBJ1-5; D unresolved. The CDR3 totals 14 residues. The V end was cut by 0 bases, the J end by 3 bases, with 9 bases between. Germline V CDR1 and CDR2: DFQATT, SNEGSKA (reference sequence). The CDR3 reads CSARDPQINQPQHF. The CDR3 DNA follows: TGCAGTGCTAGAGACCCACAGATCAATCAGCCCCAGCATTTT.

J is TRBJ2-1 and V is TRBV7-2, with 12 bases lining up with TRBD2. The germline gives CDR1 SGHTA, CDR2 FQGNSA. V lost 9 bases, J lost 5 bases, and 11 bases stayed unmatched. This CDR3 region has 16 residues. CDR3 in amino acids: CASFRLAGGPDNEQFF. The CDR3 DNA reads TGTGCCAGTTTCAGGCTAGCGGGAGGGCCCGACAATGAGCAGTTCTTC. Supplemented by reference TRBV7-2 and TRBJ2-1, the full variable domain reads GAGVSQSPSNKVTEKGKDVELRCDPISGHTALYWYRQSLGQGLEFLIYFQGNSAPDKSGLPSDRFSAERTGGSVSTLTIQRTQQEDSAVYLCASFRLAGGPDNEQFFGPGTRLTVL.

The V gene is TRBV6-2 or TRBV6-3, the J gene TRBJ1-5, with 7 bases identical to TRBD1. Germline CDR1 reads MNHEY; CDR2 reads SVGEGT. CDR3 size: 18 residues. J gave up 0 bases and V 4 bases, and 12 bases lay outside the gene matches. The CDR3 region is CASSSAGTVSNSNQPQHF. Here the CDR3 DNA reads TGTGCCAGCAGTTCCGCAGGGACAGTTTCAAATAGCAATCAGCCCCAGCATTTT.

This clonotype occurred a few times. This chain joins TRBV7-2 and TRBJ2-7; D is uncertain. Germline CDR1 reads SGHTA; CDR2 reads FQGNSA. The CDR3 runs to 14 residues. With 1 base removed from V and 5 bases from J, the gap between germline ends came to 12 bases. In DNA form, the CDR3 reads TGTGCCAGCAGCTTAGGAGGCGGTCCGGACGAGCAGTACTTC. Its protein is CASSLGGGPDEQYF.

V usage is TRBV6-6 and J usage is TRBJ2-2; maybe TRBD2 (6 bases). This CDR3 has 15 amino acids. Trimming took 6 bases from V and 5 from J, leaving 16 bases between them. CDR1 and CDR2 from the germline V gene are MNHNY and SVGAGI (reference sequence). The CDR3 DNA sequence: TGTGCCAGCAGGGAGGGACGAGGAAATACCGGGGAGCTGTTTTTT. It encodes CASREGRGNTGELFF.

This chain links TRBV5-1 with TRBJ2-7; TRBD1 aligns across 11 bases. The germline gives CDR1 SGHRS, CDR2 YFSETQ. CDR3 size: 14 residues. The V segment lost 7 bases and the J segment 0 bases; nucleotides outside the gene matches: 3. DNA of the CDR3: TGCGCCAGCTCGGGACAGGGGGGCTCCTACGAGCAGTACTTC. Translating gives CASSGQGGSYEQYF.

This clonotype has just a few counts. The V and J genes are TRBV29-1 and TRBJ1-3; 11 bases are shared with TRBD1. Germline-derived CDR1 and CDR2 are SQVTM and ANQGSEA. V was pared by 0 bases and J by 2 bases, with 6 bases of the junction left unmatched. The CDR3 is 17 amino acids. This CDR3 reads CSVEEWTGGAAGNTIYF. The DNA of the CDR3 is TGCAGCGTTGAAGAATGGACAGGGGGCGCAGCTGGAAACACCATATATTTT.

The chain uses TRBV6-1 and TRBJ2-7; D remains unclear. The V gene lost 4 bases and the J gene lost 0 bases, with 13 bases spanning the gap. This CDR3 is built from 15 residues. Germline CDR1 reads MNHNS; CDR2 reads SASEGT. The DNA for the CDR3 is TGTGCCAGCAGTGCGTCCCGGCTCATCTCCTACGAGCAGTACTTC. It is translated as CASSASRLISYEQYF.

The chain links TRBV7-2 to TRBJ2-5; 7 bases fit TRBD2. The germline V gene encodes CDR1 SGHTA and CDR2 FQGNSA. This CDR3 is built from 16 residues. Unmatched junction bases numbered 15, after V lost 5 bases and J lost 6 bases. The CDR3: CASSLESGGKTKTQYF. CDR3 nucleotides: TGTGCCAGCAGCCTCGAGTCGGGGGGAAAGACTAAGACCCAGTACTTC.

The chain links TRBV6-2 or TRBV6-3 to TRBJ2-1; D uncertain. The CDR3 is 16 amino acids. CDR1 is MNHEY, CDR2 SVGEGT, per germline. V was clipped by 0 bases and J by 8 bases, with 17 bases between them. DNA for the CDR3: TGTGCCAGCAGTTACTCCTTCGGCCTCCCCCCCGATGAGCAGTTCTTC. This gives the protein CASSYSFGLPPDEQFF.

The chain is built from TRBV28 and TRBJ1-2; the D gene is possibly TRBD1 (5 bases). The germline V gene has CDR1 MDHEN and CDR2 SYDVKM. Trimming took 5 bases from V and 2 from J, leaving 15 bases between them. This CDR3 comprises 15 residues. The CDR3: CASSPRGRKNYGYTF. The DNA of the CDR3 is TGTGCCAGCAGTCCCCGGGGACGGAAAAACTATGGCTACACCTTC.

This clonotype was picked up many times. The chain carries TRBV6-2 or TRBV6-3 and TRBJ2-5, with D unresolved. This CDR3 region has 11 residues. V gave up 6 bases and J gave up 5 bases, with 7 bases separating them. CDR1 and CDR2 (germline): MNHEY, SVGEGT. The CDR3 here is CASSHGETQYF. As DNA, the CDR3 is TGTGCCAGCAGCCACGGTGAGACCCAGTACTTC.

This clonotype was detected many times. CDR3 loop: CASSLDSLGTIQYF. The DNA of the CDR3 is TGTGCCAGCAGCTTAGACAGCCTGGGCACCATTCAGTACTTC. This chain connects TRBV7-9 to TRBJ2-4; D is uncertain. Trimming stripped 1 base from V and 9 bases from J, with 13 bases between. Per the germline V gene, CDR1 is SEHNR and CDR2 is FQNEAQ (reference sequence). This CDR3 spans 14 amino acids.

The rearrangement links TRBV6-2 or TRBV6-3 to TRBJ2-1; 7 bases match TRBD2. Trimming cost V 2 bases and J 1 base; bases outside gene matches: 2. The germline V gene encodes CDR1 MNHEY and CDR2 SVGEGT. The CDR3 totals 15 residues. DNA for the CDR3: TGTGCCAGCAGTTACGGGGGGGGATCCTACAATGAGCAGTTCTTC. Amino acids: CASSYGGGSYNEQFF.

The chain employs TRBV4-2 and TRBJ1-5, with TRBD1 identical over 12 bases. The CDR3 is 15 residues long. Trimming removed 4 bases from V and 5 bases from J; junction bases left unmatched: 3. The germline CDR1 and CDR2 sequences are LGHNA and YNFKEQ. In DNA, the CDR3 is TGTGCCAGCAGCCGAGGGACAGGGGGCGATCAGCCCCAGCATTTT. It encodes CASSRGTGGDQPQHF.

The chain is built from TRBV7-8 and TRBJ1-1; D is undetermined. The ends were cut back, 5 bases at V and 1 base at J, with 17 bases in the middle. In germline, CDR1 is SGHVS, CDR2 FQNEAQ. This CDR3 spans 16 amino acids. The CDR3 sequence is CASSMSDGRPNTEAFF. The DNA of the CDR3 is TGTGCCAGCAGCATGTCGGACGGCAGGCCGAACACTGAAGCTTTCTTT.

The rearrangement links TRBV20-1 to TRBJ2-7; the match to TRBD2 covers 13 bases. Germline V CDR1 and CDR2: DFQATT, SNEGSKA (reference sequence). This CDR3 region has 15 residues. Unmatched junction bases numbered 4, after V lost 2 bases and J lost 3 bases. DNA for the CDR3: TGCAGTGCTAGACCCCGGACTAGCGGGAGCTACGAGCAGTACTTC. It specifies CSARPRTSGSYEQYF.

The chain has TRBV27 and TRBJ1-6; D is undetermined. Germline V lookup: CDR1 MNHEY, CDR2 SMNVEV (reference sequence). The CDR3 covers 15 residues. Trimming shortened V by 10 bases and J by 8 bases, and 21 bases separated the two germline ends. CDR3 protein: CATSPRPYNDSPLHF. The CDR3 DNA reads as TGTGCCACCTCTCCTCGACCCTACAACGATTCACCCCTCCACTTT.

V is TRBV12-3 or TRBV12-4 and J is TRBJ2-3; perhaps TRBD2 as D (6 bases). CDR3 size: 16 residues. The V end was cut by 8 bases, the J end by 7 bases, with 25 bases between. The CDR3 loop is CASESPGNRRGNTQYF. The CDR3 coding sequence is TGTGCCAGCGAATCCCCGGGCAACCGCCGCGGGAATACGCAGTATTTT.

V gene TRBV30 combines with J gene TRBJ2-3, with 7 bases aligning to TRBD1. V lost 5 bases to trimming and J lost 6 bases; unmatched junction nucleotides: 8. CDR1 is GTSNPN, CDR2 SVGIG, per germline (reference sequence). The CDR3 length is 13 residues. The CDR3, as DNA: TGTGCCTGGGACAGGGTTTTCAAGGATACGCAGTATTTT. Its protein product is CAWDRVFKDTQYF.